These 19 T cell receptor beta chains came from one sample sequenced in a study of beta chain features in type 1 diabetes. Expressed TCRB transcripts were sequenced because the isolated RNA had all been reverse transcribed beforehand. Data came from immunoSEQ multiplex PCR; TCRdb stores just in-frame clones and leaves some out. The data show 35,000 to 50,000 clones, 50% seen once. The specimen was stem cell memory CD4+ T cells from blood. The receptors stem from a woman aged 25 to 39 in good health.

The rearrangement links TRBV5-1 to TRBJ2-1; TRBD2 matches at 14 bases. The germline CDR1 and CDR2 sequences are SGHRS and YFSETQ. CDR3 length: 17 amino acids. The junction had 4 bases not matched to a gene; V was cut back by 3 bases and J by 2 bases. In nucleotides, the CDR3 is TGCGCCAGCAGCTGGGGACTAGCGGGAGACACCTACAATGAGCAGTTCTTC. This sequence encodes CASSWGLAGDTYNEQFF.

This clone came up a few times. The rearrangement links TRBV5-6 to TRBJ1-5; D perhaps matches TRBD1 (6 bases). V was cut by 1 base and J by 4 bases, with 15 bases left in between. Germline lookup yields CDR1 SGHDT and CDR2 YYEEEE. This CDR3 comprises 16 residues. The CDR3 loop reads CASSLRGAIINQPQHF. As DNA, the CDR3 is TGTGCCAGCAGCTTGCGGGGGGCTATAATTAATCAGCCCCAGCATTTT.

This clone showed up just a few times. The chain links TRBV11-3 to TRBJ2-2, with 7 bases that match TRBD1. Germline CDR1 reads SGHNT; CDR2 reads YENEEA. This CDR3 spans 15 amino acids. Trimming cost V 5 bases and J 3 bases; bases outside gene matches: 6. The CDR3 protein is CASSIGQAHTGELFF. Here the CDR3 DNA reads TGTGCCAGCAGCATTGGACAGGCGCACACCGGGGAGCTGTTTTTT.

The chain uses TRBV5-1 and TRBJ2-2; 8 bases match TRBD2. Germline trimming cut 0 bases from V and 4 bases from J; bases unmatched to any gene: 8. The CDR3 is 17 amino acids. The V gene's germline CDR1 is SGHRS and CDR2 YFSETQ. CDR3 sequence: CASSLAEASGPTGELFF. CDR3 bases: TGCGCCAGCAGCTTGGCCGAGGCTAGCGGGCCCACCGGGGAGCTGTTTTTT.

J is TRBJ2-7 and V is TRBV7-2; 7 nucleotides match TRBD1. V was clipped by 6 bases and J by 6 bases; unmatched bases: 8. The CDR3 loop spans 13 amino acids. Germline V gene sequence: CDR1 SGHTA, CDR2 FQGNSA. The CDR3 loop is CASRLRDSSEQYF. CDR3 bases: TGTGCCAGCAGGCTACGGGACAGCTCCGAGCAGTACTTC.

This clone was counted between two and nine times. The chain uses TRBV6-5 and TRBJ2-1; TRBD2 might be the D (5 bases). Germline values: CDR1 MNHEY, CDR2 SVGAGI. V lost 0 bases to trimming and J lost 2 bases, with 8 bases between them. The length of the CDR3 is 15 residues. The CDR3 loop is CASSYSQRPYNEQFF. The CDR3 nucleotides read TGTGCCAGCAGTTACTCCCAGCGGCCCTACAATGAGCAGTTCTTC.

A single count supports this clone. The J gene is TRBJ2-7, the V gene TRBV7-2, with TRBD2 matching over 10 bases. The trim removed 0 bases at V and 2 bases at J, leaving 7 bases unmatched. The CDR3 spans 17 residues. Germline CDR1 and CDR2: SGHTA and FQGNSA. CDR3 loop: CASSLASGRLVPYEQYF. For the CDR3, the DNA is TGTGCCAGCAGCTTAGCTAGCGGGAGGTTGGTTCCCTACGAGCAGTACTTC.

This rearrangement joins TRBV12-5 to TRBJ2-1; 8 bases agree with TRBD2. The V gene end was trimmed by 2 bases and the J gene end by 7 bases; junction bases not matched to a gene: 4. The germline V gene has CDR1 LGHNT and CDR2 FRNRAP. This CDR3 has 14 residues. The CDR3 DNA reads TGTGCTAGTGGTTTGTCCGGGAGGGCGAATGAGCAGTTCTTC. Protein: CASGLSGRANEQFF.

CDR3 amino acids: CASSQARGPTEAFF. CDR3 DNA sequence: TGTGCCAGCTCACAGGCCAGGGGGCCAACTGAAGCTTTCTTT. V and J are TRBV18 and TRBJ1-1, with 8 bases aligning to TRBD1. This CDR3 spans 14 amino acids. V was clipped by 4 bases and J by 5 bases; unmatched bases: 6. From germline, CDR1 is KGHSH and CDR2 LQKENI.

V gene TRBV11-2 combines with J gene TRBJ2-1, with unresolved D. CDR3 size: 14 residues. The V end lost 5 bases, the J end lost 4 bases, and 12 bases lay between the germline ends. Germline CDR1 is SGHAT and CDR2 is FQNNGV. CDR3: CASSTLSLYNEQFF. The CDR3 nucleotides are TGTGCCAGCAGCACTCTGAGCCTGTACAATGAGCAGTTCTTC.

This clone was counted between two and nine times. The CDR3: CASSLLVGGTEAFF. The CDR3 bases are TGTGCCAGCAGTTTATTAGTGGGGGGCACTGAAGCTTTCTTT. The chain recombines TRBV28 with TRBJ1-1; maybe TRBD1 (5 bases). V was clipped by 1 base and J by 4 bases, with 10 bases between them. Germline assignment: CDR1 MDHEN and CDR2 SYDVKM. The CDR3 runs 14 residues.

This clone appeared a few times. The J gene is TRBJ2-5, the V gene TRBV5-4, with TRBD2 matching over 10 bases. With 4 bases clipped from V and 3 bases from J, the junction kept 12 bases outside the gene matches. Germline CDR1 reads SGHNT; CDR2 reads YYREEE (reference sequence). The CDR3 extends over 17 amino acids. CDR3 protein: CASSQDRGLAGEETQYF. In DNA form, the CDR3 reads TGTGCCAGCAGCCAAGATCGTGGGCTAGCGGGAGAAGAGACCCAGTACTTC.

Only a few counts were recorded for this clone. V usage is TRBV5-1 and J usage is TRBJ2-3; D perhaps matches TRBD1 (6 bases). Per germline, CDR1 SGHRS and CDR2 YFSETQ. V lost 7 bases, J lost 1 base, and 10 bases lay in between. CDR3 size: 13 residues. DNA for the CDR3: TGCGCCAGCGGCCGGACAGGCACAGATACGCAGTATTTT. It is translated as CASGRTGTDTQYF.

The chain couples TRBV27 to TRBJ1-2; no clear D gene. The CDR3 contains 13 residues. Germline CDR1 reads MNHEY; CDR2 reads SMNVEV (reference sequence). V lost 3 bases to trimming and J lost 2 bases, with 7 bases between them. CDR3 nucleotide sequence: TGTGCCAGCAGTTTGACGGAGAACTATGGCTACACCTTC. It specifies CASSLTENYGYTF.

The V call is TRBV18, the J call TRBJ1-5, with 12 bases aligning to TRBD1. With 5 bases clipped from V and 6 bases from J, the junction kept 8 bases outside the gene matches. The germline CDR1 and CDR2 sequences are KGHSH and LQKENI. The CDR3 covers 16 residues. CDR3 sequence: CASSFTGTGGLQPQHF. The CDR3 nucleotides read TGTGCCAGCTCATTCACCGGGACAGGGGGCCTTCAGCCCCAGCATTTT.

The genes are TRBV5-1 and TRBJ1-2, with TRBD1 identical over 7 bases. With 2 bases clipped from V and 2 bases from J, the junction kept 9 bases outside the gene matches. The V gene's germline CDR1 is SGHRS and CDR2 YFSETQ. CDR3 length: 16 amino acids. CDR3 nucleotide sequence: TGCGCCAGCAGCTTTGGCGGGACAGCATCGAACTATGGCTACACCTTC. This codes for CASSFGGTASNYGYTF. Full variable domain (outside the CDR3, taken from reference TRBV5-1 and TRBJ1-2): KAGVTQTPRYLIKTRGQQVTLSCSPISGHRSVSWYQQTPGQGLQFLFEYFSETQRNKGNFPGRFSGRQFSNSRSEMNVSTLELGDSALYLCASSFGGTASNYGYTFGSGTRLTVV.

This clone was detected once. The V call is TRBV15, the J call TRBJ2-1; D is undetermined. In germline, CDR1 is LNHNV, CDR2 YYDKDF (reference sequence). V was trimmed by 0 bases and J by 6 bases, leaving 6 bases between them. The length of the CDR3 is 13 residues. The CDR3 is CATSRDSSNEQFF. CDR3 coding DNA: TGTGCCACCAGCAGAGATAGTTCCAATGAGCAGTTCTTC.

The V call is TRBV19, the J call TRBJ2-3, with TRBD2 matching over 9 bases. The CDR3 length is 14 residues. The germline V gene has CDR1 LNHDA and CDR2 SQIVND (reference sequence). Trimming at V came to 7 bases and at J to 2 bases, leaving 4 bases not matched to a gene. The CDR3: CASTWTSDTDTQYF. The CDR3 bases are TGTGCCAGTACCTGGACTAGCGACACAGATACGCAGTATTTT.

The chain recombines TRBV2 with TRBJ2-2, with D perhaps matching TRBD1 (5 bases). The CDR3 contains 14 residues. The V gene's germline CDR1 is SNHLY and CDR2 FYNNEI. V shed 7 bases and J shed 4 bases, with 13 bases lying between them. Here the CDR3 reads CASMTAPGTGELFF. CDR3 sequence (DNA): TGTGCCAGCATGACAGCACCTGGCACCGGGGAGCTGTTTTTT.